This T cell receptor beta chain was found in a study of human T cells and chemical hapten exposure. For the study at large: Mainly, slight library volume differences in the pool made TCR yields vary.

Study-level points and caveats: A positive correlation with patch test score was found for PT1 expanded TCR counts. Healthy people's immune response may differ from that of the donors, who had alopecia.

In TCRdb, the RACE reads were re-called with MiXCR into one record per CDR3 protein. The sample has 40,000 or so distinct CDR3 sequences, approximately 9.7% seen once. This CDR3 is built from 14 residues. V lost 0 bases to trimming and J lost 5 bases; unmatched junction nucleotides: 1. Germline CDR1 and CDR2: KGHSH and LQKENI. This clonotype was seen more than once but under ten times. What it binds is not known. The time point denotes: patch test 2, 6 weeks after DPC sensitization. The treatment here: therapeutic diphenylcyclopropenone sensitization with weekly scalp DPC. Unfractionated whole blood served as the source for total RNA extraction.

The V call is TRBV18, the J call TRBJ1-2; 9 bases fit TRBD1. Specimen: whole blood, collected in connection with sensitization to the hapten diphenylcyclopropenone (DPC). The receptor was isolated from a woman in her twenties or thirties with alopecia areata. Some clones in this sample may be carry-over from other donors' samples. In nucleotides, the CDR3 is TGTGCCAGCTCACCACCCGGGACAGGGTATGGCTACACCTTC. Translation: CASSPPGTGYGYTF.